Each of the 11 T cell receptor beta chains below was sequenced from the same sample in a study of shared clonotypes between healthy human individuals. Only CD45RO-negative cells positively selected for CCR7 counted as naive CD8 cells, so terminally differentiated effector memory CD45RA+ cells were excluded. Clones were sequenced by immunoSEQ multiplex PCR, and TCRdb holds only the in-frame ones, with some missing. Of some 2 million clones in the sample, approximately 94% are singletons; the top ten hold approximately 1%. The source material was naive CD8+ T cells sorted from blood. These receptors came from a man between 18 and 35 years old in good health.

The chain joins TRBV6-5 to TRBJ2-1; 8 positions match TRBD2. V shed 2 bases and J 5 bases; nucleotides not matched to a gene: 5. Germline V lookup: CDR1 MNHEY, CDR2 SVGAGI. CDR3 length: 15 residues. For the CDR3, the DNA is TGTGCCAGCAGTTACGTATCAGCGGGAGACAATGAGCAGTTCTTC. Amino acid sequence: CASSYVSAGDNEQFF.

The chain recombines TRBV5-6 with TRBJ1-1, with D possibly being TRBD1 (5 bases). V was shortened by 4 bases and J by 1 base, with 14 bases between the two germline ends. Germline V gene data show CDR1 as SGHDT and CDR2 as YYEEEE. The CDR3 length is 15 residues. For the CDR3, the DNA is TGTGCCAGCAGCCCCGTTGAGGGGCGGAACACTGAAGCTTTCTTT. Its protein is CASSPVEGRNTEAFF.

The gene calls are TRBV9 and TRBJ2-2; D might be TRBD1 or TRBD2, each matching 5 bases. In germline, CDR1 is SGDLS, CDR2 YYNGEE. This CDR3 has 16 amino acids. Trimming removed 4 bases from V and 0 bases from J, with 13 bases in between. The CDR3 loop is CASSSSLGANTGELFF. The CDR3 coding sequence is TGTGCCAGCAGCTCCTCACTGGGGGCGAACACCGGGGAGCTGTTTTTT.

The CDR3 nucleotides read TGTGCCAGCAGAACCGGGACTATTGACGAGACCCAGTACTTC. Translating gives CASRTGTIDETQYF. The genes are TRBV6-5 and TRBJ2-5; 7 nucleotides match TRBD2. The J segment lost 5 bases and the V segment lost 6 bases, leaving 9 bases of the junction unmatched. The CDR3 has 14 residues. Germline V gene data show CDR1 as MNHEY and CDR2 as SVGAGI.

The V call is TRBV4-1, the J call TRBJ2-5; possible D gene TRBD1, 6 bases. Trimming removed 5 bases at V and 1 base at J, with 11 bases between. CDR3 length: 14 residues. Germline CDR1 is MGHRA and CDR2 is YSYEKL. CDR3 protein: CASSARQVQETQYF. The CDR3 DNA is TGCGCCAGCAGCGCAAGACAGGTCCAAGAGACCCAGTACTTC.

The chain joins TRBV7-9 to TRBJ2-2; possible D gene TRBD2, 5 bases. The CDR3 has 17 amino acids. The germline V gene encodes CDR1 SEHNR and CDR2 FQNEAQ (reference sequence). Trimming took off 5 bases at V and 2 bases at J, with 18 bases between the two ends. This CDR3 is CASSHIDREFNTGELFF. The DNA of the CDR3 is TGTGCCAGCAGCCACATAGATCGGGAATTCAACACCGGGGAGCTGTTTTTT.

Here the CDR3 DNA reads TGTGCCAGCAGCTTAGCGATGGGACAGGGGAATGAAGCTTTCTTT. Encoded protein: CASSLAMGQGNEAFF. The chain carries TRBV7-9 and TRBJ1-1, with 10 bases aligning to TRBD1. The CDR3 is 15 residues long. The germline V gene encodes CDR1 SEHNR and CDR2 FQNEAQ (reference sequence). Trimming removed 0 bases from V and 7 bases from J; junction bases left unmatched: 5.

The CDR3 DNA reads TGCGCCAGCAGGGGAGGGGCCACCAATCAGCCCCAGCATTTT. This gives the protein CASRGGATNQPQHF. The chain employs TRBV5-1 and TRBJ1-5; possible D gene TRBD1, 5 bases. The CDR3 runs 14 residues. V gave up 5 bases and J gave up 3 bases, with 12 bases separating them. CDR1 and CDR2 from the germline V gene are SGHRS and YFSETQ.

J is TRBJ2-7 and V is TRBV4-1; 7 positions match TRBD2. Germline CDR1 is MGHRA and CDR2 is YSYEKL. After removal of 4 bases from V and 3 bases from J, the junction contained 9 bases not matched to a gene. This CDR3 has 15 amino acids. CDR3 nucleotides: TGCGCCAGCAGCCCCCGACTAGCCCTGAGCTACGAGCAGTACTTC. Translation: CASSPRLALSYEQYF.

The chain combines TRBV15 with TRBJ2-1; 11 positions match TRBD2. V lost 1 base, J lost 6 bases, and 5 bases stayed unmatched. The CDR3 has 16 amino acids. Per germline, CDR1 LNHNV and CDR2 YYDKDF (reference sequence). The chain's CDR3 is CATSRGVGTSGNEQFF. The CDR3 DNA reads TGTGCCACCAGCAGAGGAGTAGGGACTAGCGGCAATGAGCAGTTCTTC.

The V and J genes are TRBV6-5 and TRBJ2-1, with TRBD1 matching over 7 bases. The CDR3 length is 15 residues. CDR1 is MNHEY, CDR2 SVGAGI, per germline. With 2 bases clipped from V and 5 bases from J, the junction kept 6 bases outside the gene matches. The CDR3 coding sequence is TGTGCCAGCAGTTACGGGTTTGACAGGGACAATGAGCAGTTCTTC. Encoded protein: CASSYGFDRDNEQFF.